Below are 28 T cell receptor beta chains sequenced from a single sample in a study of technical replicates of blood from a handful of donors. This table comes from immunoSEQ multiplex PCR, and its TCRdb copy is limited to in-frame clones, with some not included. This sample has some 80,000 clones, with approximately 94% found just once. Sequenced material: T cells isolated from PBMCs. The receptor set was obtained from a human donor in good health.

V usage is TRBV7-2 and J usage is TRBJ2-4; D possibly corresponds to TRBD1 (5 bases). Per germline, CDR1 SGHTA and CDR2 FQGNSA. CDR3 length: 16 amino acids. V was cut by 5 bases and J by 3 bases, with 17 bases left in between. CDR3 sequence (DNA): TGTGCCAGCAGCCAGTTGCCAGGACACGGCAAAAACATTCAGTACTTC. Translating it yields CASSQLPGHGKNIQYF.

The chain employs TRBV19 and TRBJ2-7; 8 bases align to TRBD2. This CDR3 spans 15 amino acids. Looked up from germline, CDR1 is LNHDA and CDR2 is SQIVND (reference sequence). V trimming: 3 bases; J trimming: 3 bases; junction bases outside the gene matches: 7. CDR3 sequence reads: CASSIFSGALYEQYF. DNA for the CDR3: TGTGCCAGTAGTATCTTTAGCGGGGCCCTCTACGAGCAGTACTTC. Based on the CDR3 plus reference TRBV19 and TRBJ2-7, the full variable domain is DGGITQSPKYLFRKEGQNVTLSCEQNLNHDAMYWYRQDPGQGLRLIYYSQIVNDFQKGDIAEGYSVSREKKESFPLTVTSAQKNPTAFYLCASSIFSGALYEQYFGPGTRLTVT.

The count of this clone is one. This chain uses TRBV4-1 with TRBJ2-5; perhaps TRBD2 as D (7 bases). V was cut by 0 bases and J by 5 bases, with 16 bases left in between. Germline V gene lookup returns CDR1 MGHRA and CDR2 YSYEKL. The CDR3 has 16 amino acids. CDR3 protein: CASSQDYGGGGETQYF. The CDR3 DNA is TGCGCCAGCAGCCAAGATTATGGGGGGGGCGGGGAGACCCAGTACTTC.

J is TRBJ2-7 and V is TRBV19; no reliable D call. From germline, CDR1 is LNHDA and CDR2 SQIVND (reference sequence). Trimming cost V 3 bases and J 6 bases, with 9 bases left between them. The CDR3 is 12 amino acids. The CDR3 is CASSIGGGEQYF. The DNA of the CDR3 is TGTGCCAGTAGTATCGGTGGCGGCGAGCAGTACTTC. Based on the CDR3 plus reference TRBV19 and TRBJ2-7, the full variable domain is DGGITQSPKYLFRKEGQNVTLSCEQNLNHDAMYWYRQDPGQGLRLIYYSQIVNDFQKGDIAEGYSVSREKKESFPLTVTSAQKNPTAFYLCASSIGGGEQYFGPGTRLTVT.

The rearrangement links TRBV2 to TRBJ1-1; 7 positions match TRBD1. Looked up from germline, CDR1 is SNHLY and CDR2 is FYNNEI. Trimming took 6 bases from V and 2 from J; bases not matched to a gene: 12. The CDR3 is made up of 16 amino acids. CDR3 nucleotides: TGTGCCAGCAGGAACCGCGGACAGGCCATCAACACTGAAGCTTTCTTT. Translating gives CASRNRGQAINTEAFF.

The genes are TRBV6-1 and TRBJ1-5, with unresolved D. Germline V lookup: CDR1 MNHNS, CDR2 SASEGT. V was clipped by 0 bases and J by 6 bases, with 15 bases between them. The length of the CDR3 is 16 residues. This CDR3 is CASSEAIWALGQPQHF. The CDR3 DNA is TGTGCCAGCAGTGAAGCTATTTGGGCCTTAGGTCAGCCCCAGCATTTT.

This clone was counted once. This CDR3 is CASSLNYLTDTQYF. The CDR3 DNA reads TGTGCCAGCAGTTTGAACTATCTCACAGATACGCAGTATTTT. The chain combines TRBV28 with TRBJ2-3; D is unclear. The CDR3 is 14 residues long. V was shortened by 3 bases and J by 2 bases, with 9 bases between the two germline ends. CDR1 and CDR2 from the germline V gene are MDHEN and SYDVKM.

This clone has a single count. The CDR3 loop is CASRSKPTSYGYTF. The CDR3 DNA is TGTGCCAGCAGATCCAAGCCCACCTCCTATGGCTACACCTTC. This chain links TRBV28 with TRBJ1-2; D uncertain. Trimming removed 6 bases at V and 4 bases at J, with 15 bases between. This CDR3 has 14 amino acids. The germline CDR1 and CDR2 sequences are MDHEN and SYDVKM.

The rearrangement uses TRBV9 and TRBJ1-1; D remains ambiguous. Germline loops: CDR1 SGDLS, CDR2 YYNGEE. The V end lost 0 bases, the J end lost 6 bases, and 12 bases lay between the germline ends. This CDR3 spans 14 amino acids. The CDR3 bases are TGTGCCAGCAGCGTAGTAAACTCCCGGGCTGAAGCTTTCTTT. Its translation is CASSVVNSRAEAFF.

With regard to this clone: Relative to the germline gene, one junction end is altered; a read error may explain this. J is TRBJ1-1 and V is TRBV11-2; the D gene is possibly TRBD1 (5 bases). CDR1 and CDR2 from the germline V gene are SGHAT and FQNNGV. CDR3 length: 14 residues. CDR3 loop: CASSVDSANTEAFF. CDR3 nucleotides: TGTGCCAGCAGCGTAGACAGCGCAAACACTGAAGCTTTCTTT.

The CDR3 nucleotides are TGCGCCAGCAGCTTGGCCGGGCAGGGGCCAGATACGCAGTATTTT. Translation: CASSLAGQGPDTQYF. The chain combines TRBV5-1 with TRBJ2-3; D is perhaps TRBD1 (6 bases). CDR1 is SGHRS, CDR2 YFSETQ, per germline. Trimming cost V 0 bases and J 4 bases, with 12 bases left between them. This CDR3 is built from 15 residues.

The J gene is TRBJ2-7, the V gene TRBV5-6, with D perhaps matching TRBD1 (5 bases). Germline values: CDR1 SGHDT, CDR2 YYEEEE. Deletions cut 4 bases from V and 0 bases from J, with 17 bases between. This CDR3 is 16 amino acids long. CDR3 in amino acids: CASSTLTGLVSYEQYF. The CDR3 nucleotides read TGTGCCAGCAGCACGCTTACAGGTTTGGTCTCCTACGAGCAGTACTTC.

The J gene is TRBJ2-2, the V gene TRBV7-9; 8 bases align to TRBD1. The CDR3 has 15 residues. V trimming: 5 bases; J trimming: 5 bases; junction bases outside the gene matches: 7. Germline CDR1 SEHNR, CDR2 FQNEAQ (reference sequence). The CDR3: CASSETGEGTGELFF. Here the CDR3 DNA reads TGTGCCAGCAGCGAGACAGGGGAAGGAACCGGGGAGCTGTTTTTT.

This chain links TRBV6-5 with TRBJ1-5; no definite D call. The CDR3 sequence is 12 residues long. Per the germline V gene, CDR1 is MNHEY and CDR2 is SVGAGI. Trimming took 5 bases from V and 5 from J, leaving 7 bases between them. The CDR3 loop is CASSNPDQPQHF. CDR3 DNA sequence: TGTGCCAGCAGTAATCCCGATCAGCCCCAGCATTTT.

The CDR3 bases are TGTGCCAGCAGCTTAGTCTTCCGGGACAGGGGAACAATCGGGGAGACCCAGTACTTC. This codes for CASSLVFRDRGTIGETQYF. The genes are TRBV7-2 and TRBJ2-5; 10 bases map to TRBD1. The junction had 16 bases not matched to a gene; V was cut back by 1 base and J by 5 bases. This CDR3 is built from 19 residues. Germline V gives CDR1 SGHTA, CDR2 FQGNSA.

The V call is TRBV2, the J call TRBJ2-7; TRBD1 might be the D (6 bases). Germline V gene sequence: CDR1 SNHLY, CDR2 FYNNEI. Trimming pared 3 bases from V and 2 bases from J, leaving 11 bases between. This CDR3 has 14 residues. This chain's CDR3 is CASSEGQPPYEQYF. CDR3 in DNA: TGTGCCAGCAGTGAGGGACAACCCCCCTACGAGCAGTACTTC.

The chain is built from TRBV29-1 and TRBJ2-4, with 8 bases lining up with TRBD2. CDR3 length: 14 amino acids. Trimming at V came to 4 bases and at J to 7 bases, leaving 9 bases not matched to a gene. Looked up from germline, CDR1 is SQVTM and CDR2 is ANQGSEA. The CDR3: CSVVGGGWRNIQYF. CDR3 nucleotide sequence: TGCAGCGTTGTCGGGGGGGGTTGGAGGAACATTCAGTACTTC.

In its sample, this clone was seen once. The chain joins TRBV9 to TRBJ1-1; D is unresolved. V lost 2 bases and J lost 3, with 14 bases in between. CDR3 length equals 15 residues. CDR1 and CDR2 from the germline V gene are SGDLS and YYNGEE. The CDR3 spells CASSVQREEDTEAFF. Written as DNA, the CDR3 is TGTGCCAGCAGCGTCCAGAGGGAGGAGGACACTGAAGCTTTCTTT.

This sequence joins TRBV30 and TRBJ2-6; no definite D call. CDR3 size: 14 residues. Germline loops: CDR1 GTSNPN, CDR2 SVGIG (reference sequence). Trimming cost V 8 bases and J 0 bases, with 11 bases left between them. The CDR3 nucleotides read TGTGCCGCTAAGTCCCTCTCTGGGGCCAACGTCCTGACTTTC. This encodes CAAKSLSGANVLTF.

This clone was picked up one time. The gene calls are TRBV2 and TRBJ1-1; D gene uncertain. Germline V gene data show CDR1 as SNHLY and CDR2 as FYNNEI. CDR3 length: 11 amino acids. V lost 7 bases and J 8 bases, leaving 11 bases between the germline ends. CDR3 amino acids: CASKSGGEAFF. CDR3 nucleotides: TGTGCCAGCAAGTCAGGCGGGGAAGCTTTCTTT.

The chain is built from TRBV5-1 and TRBJ2-7; 7 bases align to TRBD1. The junction had 7 bases not matched to a gene; V was cut back by 4 bases and J by 3 bases. This CDR3 has 14 residues. The germline gives CDR1 SGHRS, CDR2 YFSETQ. CDR3 coding DNA: TGCGCCAGCAGCCGACAGGGAGTGATCTACGAGCAGTACTTC. Its protein product is CASSRQGVIYEQYF.

The chain couples TRBV4-3 to TRBJ1-3; tentatively, D is TRBD1 (5 bases). The CDR3 covers 15 residues. Between the trimmed V and J ends, which lost 0 bases and 5 bases, there was a span of 11 bases. Germline V gene sequence: CDR1 LGHNA, CDR2 YSLEER. CDR3 in amino acids: CASSQDPGQRNTIYF. The DNA for the CDR3 is TGCGCCAGCAGCCAAGATCCTGGACAACGAAACACCATATATTTT.

The V and J genes are TRBV10-1 and TRBJ1-1; 8 positions agree with TRBD1. Germline loops: CDR1 WNHNN, CDR2 SYGVQD (reference sequence). The junction had 4 bases not matched to a gene; V was cut back by 3 bases and J by 1 base. CDR3 length equals 15 residues. The CDR3 DNA reads as TGCGCCAGCAGTGACCAGGGGGCCACGAACACTGAAGCTTTCTTT. It translates to CASSDQGATNTEAFF.

V and J are TRBV13 and TRBJ2-7; 12 bases are a match to TRBD2. The V segment lost 4 bases and the J segment 4 bases; nucleotides outside the gene matches: 8. This CDR3 contains 16 residues. CDR1 PRHDT and CDR2 FYEKMQ come from the germline V gene (reference sequence). CDR3 coding DNA: TGTGCCAGCAGCTCCCGGACTAGCGGGAACCGATACGAGCAGTACTTC. This translates into CASSSRTSGNRYEQYF.

The V and J genes are TRBV7-8 and TRBJ2-7; 10 nucleotides match TRBD1. The CDR3 length is 14 residues. V gave up 3 bases and J gave up 3 bases; unmatched junction bases: 2. Per germline, CDR1 SGHVS and CDR2 FQNEAQ. CDR3 nucleotides: TGTGCCAGCAGCTTGACAGGGGGCGGCTACGAGCAGTACTTC. Protein product: CASSLTGGGYEQYF.

The rearrangement uses TRBV30 and TRBJ2-7, with 11 bases that match TRBD1. Germline CDR1 GTSNPN, CDR2 SVGIG (reference sequence). The CDR3 is made up of 14 amino acids. V was clipped by 3 bases and J by 3 bases; unmatched bases: 4. The CDR3 DNA is TGTGCCTGGAGCACCGGGACAGGGGGCTACGAGCAGTACTTC. It encodes CAWSTGTGGYEQYF.

The chain has TRBV7-2 and TRBJ1-4, with TRBD1 identical over 9 bases. This CDR3 comprises 14 residues. The germline gives CDR1 SGHTA, CDR2 FQGNSA. V lost 6 bases, J lost 10 bases, and 9 bases stayed unmatched. The CDR3 is CASSMTGGHGKLFF. The CDR3 DNA follows: TGTGCCAGCAGTATGACAGGGGGGCACGGAAAACTGTTTTTT. Complete variable domain (other parts from reference TRBV7-2 and TRBJ1-4): GAGVSQSPSNKVTEKGKDVELRCDPISGHTALYWYRQSLGQGLEFLIYFQGNSAPDKSGLPSDRFSAERTGGSVSTLTIQRTQQEDSAVYLCASSMTGGHGKLFFGSGTQLSVL.

J is TRBJ1-5 and V is TRBV30; D is undetermined. This CDR3 has 13 amino acids. Germline CDR1 and CDR2: GTSNPN and SVGIG (reference sequence). V lost 1 base to trimming and J lost 7 bases, with 11 bases between them. The CDR3 spells CAWSARSEQPQHF. The CDR3 DNA sequence: TGTGCCTGGAGTGCTAGGTCTGAGCAGCCCCAGCATTTT.